A single sample gave rise to the 22 T cell receptor beta chains below, sequenced in a study of PD-L1 blockade in urothelial cancer. Data came from immunoSEQ multiplex PCR; TCRdb stores just in-frame clones and leaves some out. The sample has about 21,000 clones, around 90% seen once. The source material was PBMCs, sampled around atezolizumab (anti-PD-L1) treatment. The receptors stem from a woman aged 55-70 years with urothelial cancer.

CDR3 in amino acids: CRFLRGELFF. CDR3 DNA sequence: TGCAGATTCCTACGCGGGGAGCTGTTTTTT. The V gene is TRBV20-1, the J gene TRBJ2-2; no clear D gene. CDR1 and CDR2 from the germline V gene are DFQATT and SNEGSKA (reference sequence). CDR3 size: 10 residues.

This clone was seen a single time. This chain links TRBV12-5 with TRBJ1-5, with D unresolved. The CDR3 totals 11 residues. V shed 5 bases and J shed 4 bases, with 3 bases lying between them. Germline V gene data show CDR1 as LGHNT and CDR2 as FRNRAP. The CDR3 DNA reads as TGTGCTAGTGGTCGGAATCAGCCCCAGCATTTT. As protein: CASGRNQPQHF.

V gene TRBV7-3 combines with J gene TRBJ2-2; 9 bases align to TRBD2. Germline assignment: CDR1 SGHTA and CDR2 FQGTGA. This CDR3 has 17 amino acids. V shed 6 bases, J shed 4 bases, and the junction held 12 bases outside the gene matches. As DNA, the CDR3 is TGTGCCAGCAGTTCCGGGGTAGCGGGAGTGGGCACCGGGGAGCTGTTTTTT. Protein sequence: CASSSGVAGVGTGELFF. Supplemented by reference TRBV7-3 and TRBJ2-2, the full variable domain reads GAGVSQTPSNKVTEKGKYVELRCDPISGHTALYWYRQSLGQGPEFLIYFQGTGAADDSGLPNDRFFAVRPEGSVSTLKIQRTERGDSAVYLCASSSGVAGVGTGELFFGEGSRLTVL.

The J gene is TRBJ2-2, the V gene TRBV19; 8 bases match TRBD2. CDR1 LNHDA and CDR2 SQIVND come from the germline V gene (reference sequence). J was trimmed by 4 bases and V by 3 bases; bases with no gene match: 13. CDR3 size: 18 residues. The CDR3 region is CASSMADGRAFGTGELFF. As DNA, the CDR3 is TGTGCCAGTAGTATGGCGGACGGGAGGGCCTTCGGCACCGGGGAGCTGTTTTTT.

The chain combines TRBV7-9 with TRBJ2-2, with D perhaps TRBD1 (5 bases). In germline, CDR1 is SEHNR, CDR2 FQNEAQ (reference sequence). The CDR3 loop spans 14 amino acids. Trimming left V 5 bases short and J 7 bases short, with 14 bases between. The CDR3 bases are TGTGCCAGCAGCGCAGCAGGGTCGGGCGGGGAGCTGTTTTTT. It is translated as CASSAAGSGGELFF.

The rearrangement links TRBV5-6 to TRBJ2-4; TRBD2 agrees at 8 bases. V dropped 7 bases and J dropped 11; count of bases not matched to a gene: 11. The CDR3 runs to 13 residues. Per germline, CDR1 SGHDT and CDR2 YYEEEE. The CDR3: CASPHPGGVLQYF. CDR3 in DNA: TGTGCCAGCCCCCACCCCGGGGGGGTCCTTCAGTACTTC.

The chain couples TRBV11-2 to TRBJ2-3, with 7 bases that match TRBD2. The CDR3 is made up of 17 amino acids. V lost 1 base and J lost 4; bases outside the gene matches: 11. Germline assignment: CDR1 SGHAT and CDR2 FQNNGV. CDR3 coding DNA: TGTGCCAGCAGCTTAGGGGAATGGGGCCTAGCGGCAGATACGCAGTATTTT. This encodes CASSLGEWGLAADTQYF. The whole variable domain, filled in from reference TRBV11-2 and TRBJ2-3, reads EAGVAQSPRYKIIEKRQSVAFWCNPISGHATLYWYQQILGQGPKLLIQFQNNGVVDDSQLPKDRFSAERLKGVDSTLKIQPAKLEDSAVYLCASSLGEWGLAADTQYFGPGTRLTVL.

This chain joins TRBV5-4 and TRBJ1-2, with D possibly TRBD1 on 6 matching bases. The length of the CDR3 is 14 residues. Trimming removed 5 bases at V and 7 bases at J, with 18 bases between. Germline V gives CDR1 SGHNT, CDR2 YYREEE (reference sequence). The CDR3 spells CASRPNRAEGGYTF. The CDR3 bases are TGTGCCAGCAGGCCCAACAGGGCTGAAGGTGGCTACACCTTC.

This chain connects TRBV5-8 to TRBJ2-2; 9 bases fit TRBD2. The CDR3 spans 15 residues. CDR1 is SGHTS and CDR2 is YDEGEE in the germline V gene. The trim removed 5 bases at V and 1 base at J, leaving 3 bases unmatched. The CDR3 spells CASRRLAVNTGELFF. Written as DNA, the CDR3 is TGTGCCAGCAGGAGACTAGCGGTGAACACCGGGGAGCTGTTTTTT.

This chain joins TRBV10-3 and TRBJ2-7, with 11 bases fitting TRBD2. V was pared by 8 bases and J by 1 base, with 10 bases of the junction left unmatched. The germline V gene encodes CDR1 ENHRY and CDR2 SYGVKD. The CDR3 is 16 residues long. In DNA, the CDR3 is TGTGCCATCGGTACTATTCGACTAGCGGGATCCTACGAGCAGTACTTC. Amino acid sequence: CAIGTIRLAGSYEQYF.

The CDR3 sequence: CASGGRDSSSADTQYF. The CDR3 DNA reads TGCGCCAGCGGGGGTCGGGACTCCTCATCCGCGGATACGCAGTATTTT. The rearrangement links TRBV4-1 to TRBJ2-3, with D possibly TRBD2 on 6 matching bases. The CDR3 sequence is 16 residues long. Trimming stripped 8 bases from V and 6 bases from J, with 24 bases between. From germline, CDR1 is MGHRA and CDR2 YSYEKL.

V usage is TRBV10-1 and J usage is TRBJ2-7; possibly TRBD1 for D (6 bases). The CDR3 runs to 14 residues. Germline-derived CDR1 and CDR2 are WNHNN and SYGVQD (reference sequence). The V end lost 7 bases, the J end lost 0 bases, and 13 bases lay between the germline ends. Here the CDR3 DNA reads TGCGCCAGCACCACCCTGGGGGCCTCCTACGAGCAGTACTTC. It translates to CASTTLGASYEQYF.

The chain links TRBV15 to TRBJ1-2; 8 nucleotides agree with TRBD1. Germline V gene lookup returns CDR1 LNHNV and CDR2 YYDKDF (reference sequence). Trimming cost V 5 bases and J 6 bases; bases outside gene matches: 11. The CDR3 has 15 residues. The CDR3 protein is CATSDRLDRVNGYTF. Here the CDR3 DNA reads TGTGCCACCAGCGATCGGTTGGACAGGGTGAATGGCTACACCTTC.

CDR3 nucleotide sequence: TGCGCCAGCAGGCTAGGCGGGAGGGACGAGCAGTTCTTC. This codes for CASRLGGRDEQFF. The genes are TRBV10-2 and TRBJ2-1; 9 bases are shared with TRBD2. Trimming took 6 bases from V and 10 from J; bases not matched to a gene: 7. The CDR3 totals 13 residues. CDR1 and CDR2 from the germline V gene are WSHSY and SAAADI.

CDR3: CASSRTVGAETQYF. In DNA, the CDR3 is TGTGCCAGCAGCCGTACAGTAGGGGCGGAGACCCAGTACTTC. The chain has TRBV7-8 and TRBJ2-5; a weak D match, TRBD1 (5 bases). The germline V gene has CDR1 SGHVS and CDR2 FQNEAQ. The CDR3 contains 14 residues. The V and J ends lost 5 bases and 5 bases respectively, with 15 bases between them.

The rearrangement links TRBV5-1 to TRBJ1-1; D is unresolved. Trimming took 5 bases from V and 3 from J, leaving 11 bases between them. Germline V gene data show CDR1 as SGHRS and CDR2 as YFSETQ. The CDR3 sequence is 13 residues long. CDR3 residues: CASREGSHTEAFF. The CDR3 DNA sequence: TGCGCCAGCAGGGAGGGCTCACACACTGAAGCTTTCTTT.

This chain joins TRBV27 and TRBJ2-7; 8 bases are a match to TRBD2. CDR1 and CDR2 (germline): MNHEY, SMNVEV (reference sequence). V shed 2 bases, J shed 8 bases, and the junction held 8 bases outside the gene matches. The CDR3 is 14 amino acids. The DNA of the CDR3 is TGTGCCAGCAGTTTAAGGTCTAGCGGGTACCAGCAGTACTTC. Translating gives CASSLRSSGYQQYF.

This clone appeared a single time. V and J are TRBV2 and TRBJ2-1; TRBD1 might be the D (6 bases). This CDR3 comprises 14 residues. Trimming pared 6 bases from V and 4 bases from J, leaving 13 bases between. The germline CDR1 and CDR2 sequences are SNHLY and FYNNEI. The CDR3, as DNA: TGTGCCAGCAGGGCCCAGGGGACATACAATGAGCAGTTCTTC. Translating it yields CASRAQGTYNEQFF. Looking up the rest from reference TRBV2 and TRBJ2-1 gives the full variable domain: EPEVTQTPSHQVTQMGQEVILRCVPISNHLYFYWYRQILGQKVEFLVSFYNNEISEKSEIFDDQFSVERPDGSNFTLKIRSTKLEDSAMYFCASRAQGTYNEQFFGPGTRLTVL.

The chain has TRBV19 and TRBJ2-1, with a weak D call TRBD2 (6 bases). Germline V lookup: CDR1 LNHDA, CDR2 SQIVND (reference sequence). The V gene lost 0 bases and the J gene lost 3 bases, with 12 bases spanning the gap. CDR3 length: 16 amino acids. The CDR3 DNA sequence: TGTGCCAGTAGTATAGATCTCGGCGGGGACTACAATGAGCAGTTCTTC. The encoded protein is CASSIDLGGDYNEQFF.

CDR3 sequence (DNA): TGTGCCAGCAGCTTAGCCGACGTCCTAGACGAGCAGTACTTC. Protein product: CASSLADVLDEQYF. The chain links TRBV11-2 to TRBJ2-7; D gene ambiguous. Per the germline V gene, CDR1 is SGHAT and CDR2 is FQNNGV. The CDR3 loop spans 14 amino acids. The V gene lost 1 base and the J gene lost 5 bases, with 12 bases spanning the gap.

This chain connects TRBV13 to TRBJ2-2, with 7 bases that match TRBD1. Germline CDR1 reads PRHDT; CDR2 reads FYEKMQ (reference sequence). The J segment lost 1 base and the V segment lost 5 bases, leaving 4 bases of the junction unmatched. The CDR3 runs 15 residues. As DNA, the CDR3 is TGTGCCAGCAGCCCGCGGACAGGGAACACCGGGGAGCTGTTTTTT. This sequence encodes CASSPRTGNTGELFF. Full variable domain (remainder filled in from reference TRBV13 and TRBJ2-2): AAGVIQSPRHLIKEKRETATLKCYPIPRHDTVYWYQQGPGQDPQFLISFYEKMQSDKGSIPDRFSAQQFSDYHSELNMSSLELGDSALYFCASSPRTGNTGELFFGEGSRLTVL.

The J gene is TRBJ2-7, the V gene TRBV15; 10 bases line up with TRBD2. This CDR3 spans 15 amino acids. Germline CDR1 LNHNV, CDR2 YYDKDF (reference sequence). The V and J ends lost 3 bases and 2 bases, in that order; junction bases with no gene match: 4. The CDR3 reads CATSSEREGPYEQYF. Here the CDR3 DNA reads TGTGCCACCAGCAGCGAGCGGGAGGGTCCCTACGAGCAGTACTTC.